Below are 21 T cell receptor beta chains sequenced from a single sample in a study of technical replicates of blood from a handful of donors. Profiled with immunoSEQ multiplex PCR; TCRdb holds only in-frame clones, not every one. The sample includes tens of thousands of clones, about 88% of them seen just once. Sequenced input: T cells isolated from PBMCs. These receptors were taken from a human donor in good health.

V is TRBV11-1 and J is TRBJ1-3, with D tentatively TRBD1 (6 bases). V was shortened by 3 bases and J by 0 bases, with 12 bases between the two germline ends. This CDR3 has 16 residues. The germline CDR1 and CDR2 sequences are SGHAT and FQDESV (reference sequence). CDR3: CASSFGTSGSGNTIYF. The CDR3 DNA reads as TGTGCCAGCAGCTTCGGGACATCCGGCTCTGGAAACACCATATATTTT.

As DNA, the CDR3 is TGTGCCAGCAGCTATATAGCGGGAAATGAGCAGTTCTTC. It specifies CASSYIAGNEQFF. V gene TRBV7-8 combines with J gene TRBJ2-1; 8 nucleotides agree with TRBD2. Germline CDR1 and CDR2: SGHVS and FQNEAQ. The CDR3 has 13 residues. J lost 7 bases, V lost 4 bases, and 3 bases had no gene match.

The chain employs TRBV5-1 and TRBJ2-5, with D possibly TRBD1 on 5 matching bases. This CDR3 contains 15 residues. V lost 1 base and J lost 5, with 15 bases in between. Germline assignment: CDR1 SGHRS and CDR2 YFSETQ. The CDR3 DNA reads as TGCGCCAGCAGCTTGAACCAGGGCATCGCCGAGACCCAGTACTTC. Translation: CASSLNQGIAETQYF.

This sequence joins TRBV6-6 and TRBJ2-1; 7 bases align to TRBD2. The CDR3 has 13 amino acids. Unmatched junction bases numbered 8, after V lost 7 bases and J lost 8 bases. Germline CDR1 and CDR2: MNHNY and SVGAGI (reference sequence). The CDR3 region has the DNA TGTGCCAGCACCATCACTAGCGCTTATGAGCAGTTCTTC. It is translated as CASTITSAYEQFF.

V and J are TRBV5-6 and TRBJ2-1, with TRBD2 as a possible D gene (6 bases). The length of the CDR3 is 13 residues. The germline gives CDR1 SGHDT, CDR2 YYEEEE. Trimming removed 7 bases at V and 2 bases at J, with 10 bases between. CDR3 DNA: TGTGCCAGCCCGGCGGGACCCTACAATGAGCAGTTCTTC. This translates into CASPAGPYNEQFF.

The CDR3 DNA is TGTGCCAGCAGGGAGGACGGCGGACTAAACAATGAGCAGTTCTTC. Its translation is CASREDGGLNNEQFF. This rearrangement joins TRBV27 to TRBJ2-1; possible D gene TRBD2, 6 bases. Germline assignment: CDR1 MNHEY and CDR2 SMNVEV (reference sequence). The ends were cut back, 6 bases at V and 5 bases at J, with 17 bases in the middle. The CDR3 contains 15 residues.

The chain links TRBV5-1 to TRBJ2-7; TRBD2 aligns across 13 bases. V lost 1 base and J lost 5; bases outside the gene matches: 3. In germline, CDR1 is SGHRS, CDR2 YFSETQ. This CDR3 region has 15 residues. The CDR3 DNA follows: TGCGCCAGCAGCTTGACTAGCGGGAGGGTGGACGAGCAGTACTTC. It encodes CASSLTSGRVDEQYF.

The chain employs TRBV27 and TRBJ2-7; a weak D match, TRBD2 (6 bases). The CDR3 length is 18 residues. CDR1 is MNHEY and CDR2 is SMNVEV in the germline V gene (reference sequence). Trimming left V 1 base short and J 6 bases short, with 25 bases between. The CDR3 region is CASSLFSVIGGIPGEQYF. In DNA, the CDR3 is TGTGCCAGCAGTTTATTTTCAGTCATTGGCGGGATCCCAGGCGAGCAGTACTTC.

The rearrangement joins TRBV7-2 to TRBJ1-1; no reliable D call. Looked up from germline, CDR1 is SGHTA and CDR2 is FQGNSA. The CDR3 contains 15 residues. Trimming shortened V by 4 bases and J by 5 bases, and 17 bases separated the two germline ends. CDR3: CASSSLYSERTEAFF. Written as DNA, the CDR3 is TGTGCCAGCAGCTCTCTATACAGTGAACGGACTGAAGCTTTCTTT.

The V and J genes are TRBV6-5 and TRBJ1-3; no reliable D call. The V end lost 0 bases, the J end lost 0 bases, and 9 bases lay between the germline ends. Looked up from germline, CDR1 is MNHEY and CDR2 is SVGAGI. The CDR3 has 16 residues. The chain's CDR3 is CASSYSDEGSGNTIYF. Written as DNA, the CDR3 is TGTGCCAGCAGTTACTCGGACGAGGGCTCTGGAAACACCATATATTTT.

The genes are TRBV28 and TRBJ2-1; 7 nucleotides match TRBD2. CDR3 size: 16 residues. Germline assignment: CDR1 MDHEN and CDR2 SYDVKM. V shed 1 base and J 7 bases; nucleotides not matched to a gene: 10. The chain's CDR3 is CASSLYSPGGRNEQFF. The DNA of the CDR3 is TGTGCCAGCAGTTTATACTCCCCCGGCGGGAGAAATGAGCAGTTCTTC.

The chain employs TRBV7-2 and TRBJ1-4; TRBD1 is a possible D gene (5 bases). The germline CDR1 and CDR2 sequences are SGHTA and FQGNSA. V shed 1 base and J shed 4 bases, with 16 bases lying between them. The CDR3 loop spans 17 amino acids. The CDR3 protein is CASSLGAFGGGNEKLFF. CDR3 coding DNA: TGTGCCAGCAGCTTAGGGGCGTTCGGGGGGGGTAATGAAAAACTGTTTTTT.

The CDR3 bases are TGTGCCAGCAGCAAAGTTAACAGACTAGCGGGAGGATATTTGGACAATGAGCAGTTCTTC. The encoded protein is CASSKVNRLAGGYLDNEQFF. The chain couples TRBV21-1 to TRBJ2-1; the table's D call, TRBD2, has no DNA check behind it. TRBV21-1 is listed as a pseudogene. The length of the CDR3 is 20 residues.

The chain recombines TRBV9 with TRBJ2-1; 8 bases are shared with TRBD2. Trimming removed 4 bases from V and 5 bases from J; junction bases left unmatched: 8. Germline V CDR1 and CDR2: SGDLS, YYNGEE. The CDR3 is 15 amino acids. The CDR3 reads CASSIGLAENNEQFF. Here the CDR3 DNA reads TGTGCCAGCAGCATCGGACTAGCAGAAAACAATGAGCAGTTCTTC.

The chain couples TRBV7-3 to TRBJ2-3; 10 bases map to TRBD2. The CDR3 totals 15 residues. The ends lost 6 bases at V and 2 bases at J; junction bases unmatched: 5. CDR1 is SGHTA and CDR2 is FQGTGA in the germline V gene. As DNA, the CDR3 is TGTGCCAGCAGGTCTAGCGGGAGTATCACAGATACGCAGTATTTT. This translates into CASRSSGSITDTQYF.

The chain joins TRBV6-5 to TRBJ1-5; TRBD1 matches 8 bases. CDR1 is MNHEY and CDR2 is SVGAGI in the germline V gene. The J segment lost 6 bases and the V segment lost 3 bases, leaving 4 bases of the junction unmatched. This CDR3 region has 14 residues. Written as DNA, the CDR3 is TGTGCCAGCAGTTATGGACAGGGCGGTCAGCCCCAGCATTTT. Translated: CASSYGQGGQPQHF.

The chain is built from TRBV28 and TRBJ2-3; tentative D call: TRBD2 (5 bases). V was shortened by 10 bases and J by 2 bases, with 13 bases between the two germline ends. CDR1 and CDR2 (germline): MDHEN, SYDVKM. The CDR3 runs to 13 residues. The CDR3 DNA follows: TGTGCCATCTCCCTAGCATCCACAGATACGCAGTATTTT. It yields the protein CAISLASTDTQYF.

The gene calls are TRBV28 and TRBJ2-3; TRBD2 might be the D (6 bases). The germline V gene has CDR1 MDHEN and CDR2 SYDVKM. The CDR3 has 15 amino acids. Trimming stripped 8 bases from V and 2 bases from J, with 17 bases between. The CDR3 protein is CASGEVAQPTDTQYF. The CDR3 bases are TGTGCCAGCGGGGAGGTAGCGCAACCCACAGATACGCAGTATTTT.

This clone was counted a single time. The genes are TRBV9 and TRBJ1-5; D gene uncertain. Between the trimmed V and J ends, which lost 0 bases and 3 bases, there was a span of 4 bases. The CDR3 runs 13 residues. Per the germline V gene, CDR1 is SGDLS and CDR2 is YYNGEE. The CDR3 DNA sequence: TGTGCCAGCAGCGTAGCTTCCAATCAGCCCCAGCATTTT. Amino acids: CASSVASNQPQHF.

The rearrangement uses TRBV18 and TRBJ1-1, with TRBD1 matching over 8 bases. Germline V CDR1 and CDR2: KGHSH, LQKENI. V was pared by 3 bases and J by 4 bases, with 10 bases of the junction left unmatched. This CDR3 has 16 residues. This chain's CDR3 is CASSPYGTGDSTEAFF. The CDR3 DNA reads as TGTGCCAGCTCACCTTACGGGACAGGTGATAGCACTGAAGCTTTCTTT.

This chain joins TRBV4-2 and TRBJ2-2, with no clear D. There are 16 residues in the CDR3. The ends were cut back, 0 bases at V and 2 bases at J, with 10 bases in the middle. CDR1 is LGHNA, CDR2 YNFKEQ, per germline. For the CDR3, the DNA is TGTGCCAGCAGCCAAGATCGGCAGGTTAACACCGGGGAGCTGTTTTTT. Its protein product is CASSQDRQVNTGELFF.